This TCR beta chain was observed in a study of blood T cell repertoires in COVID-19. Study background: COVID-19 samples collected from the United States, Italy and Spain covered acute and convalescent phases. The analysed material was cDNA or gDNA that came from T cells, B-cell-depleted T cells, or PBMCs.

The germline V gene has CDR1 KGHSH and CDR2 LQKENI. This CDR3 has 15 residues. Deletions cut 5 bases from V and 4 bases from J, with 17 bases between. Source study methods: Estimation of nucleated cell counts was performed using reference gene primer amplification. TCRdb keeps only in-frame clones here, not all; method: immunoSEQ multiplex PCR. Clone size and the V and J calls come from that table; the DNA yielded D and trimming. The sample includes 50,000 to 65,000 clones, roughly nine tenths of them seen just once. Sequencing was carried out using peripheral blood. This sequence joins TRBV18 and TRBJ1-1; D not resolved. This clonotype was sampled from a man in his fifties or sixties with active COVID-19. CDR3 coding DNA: TGTGCCAGCTCAGTGACGGTTACCGGCGGCACTGAAGCTTTCTTT. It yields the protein CASSVTVTGGTEAFF.